The TCR beta chain described here comes from a study of blood T cell repertoires in COVID-19. The germline CDR1 and CDR2 sequences are LGHDT and YNNKEL (reference sequence). Trimming removed 3 bases from V and 2 bases from J; junction bases left unmatched: 1. The CDR3 consists of 14 residues. This clone was detected only a few times. TCRdb keeps only in-frame clones here, not all; method: immunoSEQ multiplex PCR. The sample carries around 250,000 clones, over 75% recorded once. Participants came from 24 US areas, aged roughly 18 to 95 years. Cohorts were determined from participant-reported clinical history. Symptom resolution, clearance, or two negative PCRs marked the recovered donors of Cohort 3.

Specimen: PBMCs or T cells enriched from blood (not recorded which). This TCR was sampled from a man between 18 and 35 years old who had recovered from COVID-19. V and J are TRBV3-1 (or the pseudogene TRBV3-2) and TRBJ2-7, with 10 bases identical to TRBD2. This CDR3 reads CASSQLAGAYEQYF. CDR3 in DNA: TGTGCCAGCAGCCAGCTAGCGGGAGCCTACGAGCAGTACTTC.